This T cell receptor (beta chain) was identified in a study of CD8+CD57+ T cells in acquired aplastic anemia (dated by TCRdb to the late 2010s). As for the study more broadly: A mean of approximately 3 ug of DNA, ranging from roughly 0.17 to 30 ug, was extracted from sorted CD4+ and CD8+ cells. For healthy donor samples, the average read count was about 9.9 million for CD4+ cells and around 12 million for CD8+ cells. The paper as a whole reports these results and caveats: Approximately 31 CD8+ CDR3 sequences were found in both patients and controls but appeared to be highly expressed in patients and within the immunodominant clones of the patients. Between patients and healthy controls, no significant difference in CD8+ Simpson's diversity was found (P=0.060).

TCR beta VDJ combination and CDR3 sequence profiling used genomic DNA as the template. An Illumina HiSeq 2000 was used for TCR repertoire sequencing. The paper's processing steps were these. TRBV/TRBJ rearrangement plots, CDR3 size and DJ length profiles, and Simpson's diversity index were used to assess repertoires. Whichever DNA sequence was most abundant in the deep sequencing data was defined as the immunodominant clone. CDR3 amino acid sequences were screened for sharing across subjects and were compared with published repertoires and the VDJdb database. In-frame beta chains were kept once TCRdb had trimmed the public reads at Q25 with fastp and called clones with MiXCR. Each CDR3 protein appears once, grouped with its most common genes and DNA. None of the V and J calls come from the authors' own analysis; TCRdb made them. This sample has approximately 170,000 distinct CDR3 sequences in its table, and just under 65% of those were observed once. About 50% of the sample rests with the top ten.

TCR repertoires of sorted CD4+ and CD8+ blood T cells from severe aplastic anemia patients and healthy subjects were deep-sequenced in the study. Ficoll-Paque density gradient centrifugation was used to isolate peripheral blood mononuclear cells. CD4+ and CD8+ T cells were sorted by FACS or magnetic beads before DNA extraction. With respect to this clonotype: There is no known antigen for this receptor. It has no much larger one-base neighbor in the sample; base qualities were not kept.

Trimming takes 3 bases off V and 2 bases off J; junction bases not matched to a gene: 4. The cysteine opens and the phenylalanine closes a CDR3 of 14 amino acids. Of the read, only the CDR3 DNA is kept; its 42 bases are in frame from base 1. This TCR derives from a human donor in good health. This chain joins TRBV12-3 or TRBV12-4 to TRBJ2-7, with 7 central nucleotides matching TRBD1. The sample taken for sequencing was sorted CD4+, CD8+, or CD8+CD57+ T cells (not recorded which) from PBMCs. The CDR3 protein: CASSFDRVAYEQYF. The DNA is as follows: TGTGCCAGCAGTTTTGACAGGGTGGCCTACGAGCAGTACTTC.